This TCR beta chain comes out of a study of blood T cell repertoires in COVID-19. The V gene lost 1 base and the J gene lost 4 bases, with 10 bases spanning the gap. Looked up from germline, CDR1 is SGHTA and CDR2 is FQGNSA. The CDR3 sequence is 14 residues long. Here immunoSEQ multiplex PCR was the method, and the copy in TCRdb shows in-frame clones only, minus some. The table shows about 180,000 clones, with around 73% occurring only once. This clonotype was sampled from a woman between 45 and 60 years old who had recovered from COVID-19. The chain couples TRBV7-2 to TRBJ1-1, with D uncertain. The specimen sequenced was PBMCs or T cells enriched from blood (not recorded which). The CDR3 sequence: CASSLGVRGTEAFF. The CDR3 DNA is TGTGCCAGCAGCTTAGGGGTGAGAGGCACTGAAGCTTTCTTT.